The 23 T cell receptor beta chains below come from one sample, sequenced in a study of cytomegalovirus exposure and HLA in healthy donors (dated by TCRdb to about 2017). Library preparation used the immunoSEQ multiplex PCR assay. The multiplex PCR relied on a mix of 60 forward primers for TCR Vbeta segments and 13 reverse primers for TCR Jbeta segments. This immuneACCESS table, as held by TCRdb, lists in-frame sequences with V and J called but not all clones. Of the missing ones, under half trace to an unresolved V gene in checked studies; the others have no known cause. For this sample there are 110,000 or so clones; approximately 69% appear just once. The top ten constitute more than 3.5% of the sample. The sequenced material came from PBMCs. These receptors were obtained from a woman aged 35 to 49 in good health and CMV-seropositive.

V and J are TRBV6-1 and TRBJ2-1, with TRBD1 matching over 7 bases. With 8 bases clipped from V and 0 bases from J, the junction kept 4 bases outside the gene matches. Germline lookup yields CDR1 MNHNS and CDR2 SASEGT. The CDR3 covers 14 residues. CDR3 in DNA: TGTGCCAGCGGCTACAGGGGCTCCTACAATGAGCAGTTCTTC. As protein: CASGYRGSYNEQFF.

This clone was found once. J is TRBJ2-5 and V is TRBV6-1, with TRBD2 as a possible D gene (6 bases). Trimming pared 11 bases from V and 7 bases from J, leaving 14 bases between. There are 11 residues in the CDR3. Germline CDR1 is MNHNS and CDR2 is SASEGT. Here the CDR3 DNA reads TGTGCCCGGCCGTGGCGGGGGACCCAGTACTTC. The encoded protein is CARPWRGTQYF.

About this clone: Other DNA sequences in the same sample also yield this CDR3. The CDR3 DNA reads TGTGCCAGTTCCCGGGACAGCAGCTCTGGGGCCAACGTCCTGACTTTC. Its protein product is CASSRDSSSGANVLTF. The chain recombines TRBV19 with TRBJ2-6; TRBD1 matches at 7 bases. This CDR3 is 16 amino acids long. Trimming cost V 8 bases and J 0 bases; bases outside gene matches: 7. Germline assignment: CDR1 LNHDA and CDR2 SQIVND (reference sequence).

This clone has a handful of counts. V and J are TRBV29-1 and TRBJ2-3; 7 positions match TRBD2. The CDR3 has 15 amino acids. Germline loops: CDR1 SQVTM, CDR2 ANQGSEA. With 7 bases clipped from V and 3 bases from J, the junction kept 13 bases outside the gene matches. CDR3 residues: CSAAWREGLTDTQYF. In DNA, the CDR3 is TGCAGCGCCGCATGGAGGGAGGGTCTTACAGATACGCAGTATTTT.

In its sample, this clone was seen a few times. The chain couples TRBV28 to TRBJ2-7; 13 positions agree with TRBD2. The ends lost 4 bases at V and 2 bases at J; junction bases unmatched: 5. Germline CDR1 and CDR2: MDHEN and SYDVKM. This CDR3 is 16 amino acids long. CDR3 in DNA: TGTGCCAGCAGTTCGCCGGGGACTAGCGGGACCTACGAGCAGTACTTC. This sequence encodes CASSSPGTSGTYEQYF.

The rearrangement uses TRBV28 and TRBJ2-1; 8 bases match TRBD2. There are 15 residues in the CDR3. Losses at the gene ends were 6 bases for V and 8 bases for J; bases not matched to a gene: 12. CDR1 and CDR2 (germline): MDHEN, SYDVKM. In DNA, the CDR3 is TGTGCCAGCAGGGGATCTGACGGGAGGGGCGATGAGCAGTTCTTC. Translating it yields CASRGSDGRGDEQFF.

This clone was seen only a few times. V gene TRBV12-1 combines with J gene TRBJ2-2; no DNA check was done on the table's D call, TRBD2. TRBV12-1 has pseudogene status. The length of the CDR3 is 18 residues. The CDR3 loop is CASSYGTRGLAGSGELFF. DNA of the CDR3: TGTGCCAGCAGCTATGGAACCAGGGGACTAGCGGGAAGTGGGGAGCTGTTTTTT.

The CDR3 loop is CASSVLNGGAGETQYF. As DNA, the CDR3 is TGTGCCAGCAGCGTATTAAACGGGGGGGCTGGAGAGACCCAGTACTTC. The chain is built from TRBV9 and TRBJ2-5; 8 positions match TRBD2. V was pared by 1 base and J by 4 bases, with 9 bases of the junction left unmatched. Per the germline V gene, CDR1 is SGDLS and CDR2 is YYNGEE. The CDR3 loop spans 16 amino acids.

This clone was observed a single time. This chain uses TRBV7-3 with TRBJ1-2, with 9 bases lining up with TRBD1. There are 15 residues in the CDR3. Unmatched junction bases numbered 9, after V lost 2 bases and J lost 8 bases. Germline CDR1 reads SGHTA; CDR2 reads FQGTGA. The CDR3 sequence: CASSLEQGASGGYTF. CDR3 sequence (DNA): TGTGCCAGCAGCTTAGAACAGGGGGCTAGCGGCGGCTACACCTTC.

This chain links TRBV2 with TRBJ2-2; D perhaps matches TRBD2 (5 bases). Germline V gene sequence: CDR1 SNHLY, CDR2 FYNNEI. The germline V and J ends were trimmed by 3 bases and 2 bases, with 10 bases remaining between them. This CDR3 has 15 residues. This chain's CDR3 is CASSDPSPNTGELFF. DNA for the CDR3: TGTGCCAGCAGTGACCCTAGCCCAAACACCGGGGAGCTGTTTTTT.

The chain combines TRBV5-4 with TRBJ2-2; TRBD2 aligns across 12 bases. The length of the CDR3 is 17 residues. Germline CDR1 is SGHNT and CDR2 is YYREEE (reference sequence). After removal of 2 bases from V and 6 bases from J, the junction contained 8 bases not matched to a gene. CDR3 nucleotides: TGTGCCAGCAGCTTAAGCACTAGCGGGAGGAGGGCCGGGGAGCTGTTTTTT. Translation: CASSLSTSGRRAGELFF.

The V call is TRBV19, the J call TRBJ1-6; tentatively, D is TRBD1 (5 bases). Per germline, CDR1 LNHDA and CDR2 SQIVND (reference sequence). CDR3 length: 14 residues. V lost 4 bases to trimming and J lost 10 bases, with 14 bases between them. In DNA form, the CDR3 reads TGTGCCAGTAGTACGGGGAGGGACGGGTCACCCCTCCACTTT. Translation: CASSTGRDGSPLHF.

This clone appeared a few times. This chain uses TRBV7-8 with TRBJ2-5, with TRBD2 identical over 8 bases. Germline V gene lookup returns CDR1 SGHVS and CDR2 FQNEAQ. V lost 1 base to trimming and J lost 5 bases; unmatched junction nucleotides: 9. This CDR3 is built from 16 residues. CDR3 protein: CASSLEWGGRSETQYF. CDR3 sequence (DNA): TGTGCCAGCAGCTTAGAGTGGGGCGGGAGGAGTGAGACCCAGTACTTC.

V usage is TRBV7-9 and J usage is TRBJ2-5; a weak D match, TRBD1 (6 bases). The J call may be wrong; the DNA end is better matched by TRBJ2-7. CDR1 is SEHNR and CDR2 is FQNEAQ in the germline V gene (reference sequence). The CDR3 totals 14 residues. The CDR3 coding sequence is TGTGCCAGCAGCTTAGGGACAGTTGGCTACGAGCAGTACTTC. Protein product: CASSLGTVGYEQYF.

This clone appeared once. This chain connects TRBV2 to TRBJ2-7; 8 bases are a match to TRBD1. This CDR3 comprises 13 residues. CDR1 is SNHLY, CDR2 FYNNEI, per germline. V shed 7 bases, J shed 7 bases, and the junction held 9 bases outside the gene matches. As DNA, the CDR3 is TGTGCCAGCACTGGACAGGGAACCGAAGAGCAGTACTTC. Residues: CASTGQGTEEQYF. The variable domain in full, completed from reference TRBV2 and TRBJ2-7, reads EPEVTQTPSHQVTQMGQEVILRCVPISNHLYFYWYRQILGQKVEFLVSFYNNEISEKSEIFDDQFSVERPDGSNFTLKIRSTKLEDSAMYFCASTGQGTEEQYFGPGTRLTVT.

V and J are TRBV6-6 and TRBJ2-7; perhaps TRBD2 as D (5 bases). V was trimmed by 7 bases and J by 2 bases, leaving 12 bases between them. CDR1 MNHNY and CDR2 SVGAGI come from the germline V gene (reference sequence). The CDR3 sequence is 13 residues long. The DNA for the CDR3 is TGTGCCAGCATGGCTAGCCAACCCTACGAGCAGTACTTC. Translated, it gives CASMASQPYEQYF.

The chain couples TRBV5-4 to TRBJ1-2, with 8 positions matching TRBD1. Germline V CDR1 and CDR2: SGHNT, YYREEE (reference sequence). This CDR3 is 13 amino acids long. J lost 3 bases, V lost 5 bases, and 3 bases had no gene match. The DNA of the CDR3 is TGTGCCAGCAGGCCACAGGGGGACTATGGCTACACCTTC. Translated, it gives CASRPQGDYGYTF.

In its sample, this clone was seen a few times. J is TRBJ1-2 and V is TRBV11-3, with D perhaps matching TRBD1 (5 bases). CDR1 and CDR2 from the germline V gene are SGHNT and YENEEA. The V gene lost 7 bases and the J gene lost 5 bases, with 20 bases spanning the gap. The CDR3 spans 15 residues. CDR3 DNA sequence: TGTGCCAGCACCGACTCGAGGGGAGGGCCATATGGCTACACCTTC. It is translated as CASTDSRGGPYGYTF.

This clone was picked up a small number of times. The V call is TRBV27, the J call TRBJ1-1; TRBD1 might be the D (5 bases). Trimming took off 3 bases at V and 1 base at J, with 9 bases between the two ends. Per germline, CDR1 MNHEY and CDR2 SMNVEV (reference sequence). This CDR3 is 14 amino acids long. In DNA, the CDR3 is TGTGCCAGCAGTTTCGGGGGGTCGAACACTGAAGCTTTCTTT. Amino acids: CASSFGGSNTEAFF.

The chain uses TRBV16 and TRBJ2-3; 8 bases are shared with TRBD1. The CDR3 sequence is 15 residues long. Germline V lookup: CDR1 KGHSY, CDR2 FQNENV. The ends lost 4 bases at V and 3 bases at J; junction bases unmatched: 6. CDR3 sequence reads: CASSLRQGITDTQYF. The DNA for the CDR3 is TGTGCCAGCAGCCTCAGACAGGGGATAACAGATACGCAGTATTTT.

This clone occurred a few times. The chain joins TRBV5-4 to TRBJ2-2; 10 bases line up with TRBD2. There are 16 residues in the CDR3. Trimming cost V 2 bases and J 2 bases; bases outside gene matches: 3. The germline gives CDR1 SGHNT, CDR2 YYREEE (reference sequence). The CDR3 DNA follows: TGTGCCAGCAGCTTCAGGACTAGCGGTAACACCGGGGAGCTGTTTTTT. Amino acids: CASSFRTSGNTGELFF.

The CDR3 coding sequence is TGTGCCAGCGGGGGCCAGCCCCAGCATTTT. The encoded protein is CASGGQPQHF. The V gene is TRBV28, the J gene TRBJ1-5; possible D gene TRBD1, 6 bases. Between the trimmed V and J ends, which lost 8 bases and 7 bases, there was a span of 6 bases. CDR1 and CDR2 (germline): MDHEN, SYDVKM. The CDR3 runs to 10 residues.

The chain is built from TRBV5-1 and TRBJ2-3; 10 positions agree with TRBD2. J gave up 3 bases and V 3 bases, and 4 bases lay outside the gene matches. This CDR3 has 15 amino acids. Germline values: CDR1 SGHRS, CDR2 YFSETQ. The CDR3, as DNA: TGCGCCAGCAGCTATGGACTAGCGGAAACAGATACGCAGTATTTT. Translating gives CASSYGLAETDTQYF.